The rows below give T cell receptor beta chains drawn from one sample of a study of identifying expanded T cells in peripheral blood. Sequencing was performed with immunoSEQ multiplex PCR; in TCRdb, only in-frame clones are kept and a portion is missing. The sample lists fewer than 110,000 clones; around 88% were seen once. The sequenced sample was blood. Source of these receptors: a person aged 18 to 70 in good health. The CDR3 runs from the conserved cysteine through the conserved F or W. Fields, in order: V gene, J gene, clone size, D gene, CDR3 DNA, CDR3 protein. The D gene is left open where the match is weak. Expanded clones get a size class; other rows say once, few or many, or leave the size out.

V: TRBV4-1
J: TRBJ1-2
size: .
D: .
DNA: TGCGCCAGCAGCCAAGATCGAAGGCAGAACTATGGCTACACCTTC
CDR3: CASSQDRRQNYGYTF

V: TRBV4-1
J: TRBJ2-1
size: .
D: .
DNA: TGCGCCAGCAGCCATTCCGAAGCTAGCTCCTACAATGAGCAGTTCTTC
CDR3: CASSHSEASSYNEQFF

V: TRBV6-6
J: TRBJ1-3
size: .
D: .
DNA: TGTGCCAGCAGTAAAGGTAGCTCTGGAAACACCATATATTTT
CDR3: CASSKGSSGNTIYF

V: TRBV4-3
J: TRBJ1-1
size: .
D: .
DNA: TGCGCCAGCAGCCAAATGGGTAGTGAAGCTTTCTTT
CDR3: CASSQMGSEAFF

V: TRBV7-2
J: TRBJ1-5
size: .
D: .
DNA: TGTGCCAGCAGCTTATATCGCCGACAGTCAAATCAGCCCCAGCATTTT
CDR3: CASSLYRRQSNQPQHF

V: TRBV4-2
J: TRBJ2-7
size: .
D: TRBD1
DNA: TGTGCCAGCAGCCCTGGTAGGACAGGGATGACCTACGAGCAGTACTTC
CDR3: CASSPGRTGMTYEQYF

V: TRBV19
J: TRBJ2-2
size: .
D: .
DNA: TGTGCCAGTAGTATCGGGGTCTCGCCCGGGGAGCTGTTTTTT
CDR3: CASSIGVSPGELFF

V: TRBV18
J: TRBJ2-5
size: .
D: .
DNA: TGTGCCAGCTCACCCCGGGACCCGGGGGAGACCCAGTACTTC
CDR3: CASSPRDPGETQYF

V: TRBV21-1
J: TRBJ1-5
size: once
D: .
DNA: TGTGCCAGCAGTACAGGGGGCGGATATAGCAATCAGCCCCAGCATTTT
CDR3: CASSTGGGYSNQPQHF

V: TRBV15
J: TRBJ2-1
size: .
D: TRBD1
DNA: TGTGCCACCAATCGACCGGGACAGGGGGCTTCTGAGCAGTTCTTC
CDR3: CATNRPGQGASEQFF

V: TRBV7-2
J: TRBJ1-2
size: .
D: .
DNA: TGTGCCAGCAGCTTAGGAGTGATTCGAGGTGGCTACACCTTC
CDR3: CASSLGVIRGGYTF

V: TRBV4-2
J: TRBJ2-7
size: .
D: .
DNA: TGTGCCAGCAGCCAAGGAGGGATCCACTCCTACGAGCAGTACTTC
CDR3: CASSQGGIHSYEQYF

V: TRBV9
J: TRBJ1-2
size: .
D: .
DNA: TGTGCCAGCAGCGTAGGACAGAAGGAGAACTATGGCTACACCTTC
CDR3: CASSVGQKENYGYTF

V: TRBV6-5
J: TRBJ1-1
size: .
D: TRBD1
DNA: TGTGCCAGCAGTTACTCTGGGACAGGGGTAGGTAATGAAGCTTTCTTT
CDR3: CASSYSGTGVGNEAFF

V: TRBV5-6
J: TRBJ1-2
size: .
D: TRBD1
DNA: TGTGCCAGCAGCCCCGGACAGGGCAACTATGGCTACACCTTC
CDR3: CASSPGQGNYGYTF

V: TRBV9
J: TRBJ1-5
size: .
D: TRBD1
DNA: TGTGCCAGCAGCTCCGATGGACAGGGTAATCAGCCCCAGCATTTT
CDR3: CASSSDGQGNQPQHF

V: TRBV6-1
J: TRBJ1-5
size: .
D: .
DNA: TGTGCCAGCAGTGAAGCTTCACATCAGCCCCAGCATTTT
CDR3: CASSEASHQPQHF

V: TRBV4-3
J: TRBJ1-3
size: .
D: .
DNA: TGCGCCAGCAGCCAAGAGCGGTACTGGAACACCATATATTTT
CDR3: CASSQERYWNTIYF

V: TRBV18
J: TRBJ1-2
size: once
D: .
DNA: TGTGCCAGCTCTCCCGATTATAACTATGGCTACACCTTC
CDR3: CASSPDYNYGYTF

V: TRBV7-2
J: TRBJ1-5
size: .
D: .
DNA: TGTGCCAGCAGCCCCCCGGGCCGAGGGGCCCAGCATTTT
CDR3: CASSPPGRGAQHF

V: TRBV6-5
J: TRBJ1-4
size: .
D: .
DNA: TGTGCCAGCAGTTTTTCCCTCCCGGGGGAAAAACTGTTTTTT
CDR3: CASSFSLPGEKLFF

V: TRBV5-8
J: TRBJ2-5
size: .
D: TRBD1
DNA: TGTGCCAGCAGCCAGGGACAGGGGGGTTCAGAGACCCAGTACTTC
CDR3: CASSQGQGGSETQYF

V: TRBV11-2
J: TRBJ2-2
size: .
D: .
DNA: TGTGCCAGCAGCCCCCGGCAGGGGCCGAACACCGGGGAGCTGTTTTTT
CDR3: CASSPRQGPNTGELFF

V: TRBV30
J: TRBJ1-5
size: few
D: .
DNA: TGTGCCTGGAGTGAAAACACCGGTCAGCCCCAGCATTTT
CDR3: CAWSENTGQPQHF

V: TRBV7-6
J: TRBJ1-4
size: once
D: .
DNA: TGTGCCAGCAGCTTAGGAGCGAATGAAAAACTGTTTTTT
CDR3: CASSLGANEKLFF

V: TRBV14
J: TRBJ2-7
size: .
D: TRBD1
DNA: TGTGCCAGCAGCCAAGACAGGGGGCTCTACGAGCAGTACTTC
CDR3: CASSQDRGLYEQYF

V: TRBV23-1
J: TRBJ2-6
size: few
D: .
DNA: TGCGCCAGACCCAGGTTAGGAGGGGCCAACGTCCTGACTTTC
CDR3: CARPRLGGANVLTF

V: TRBV5-4
J: TRBJ2-7
size: few
D: .
DNA: TGTGCCGTATCCCGGGACACCTCCTACGAGCAGTACTTC
CDR3: CAVSRDTSYEQYF

V: TRBV2
J: TRBJ2-7
size: .
D: .
DNA: TGTGCCAGCAGTGAAGGGTTTGCCCCCAGCTCCTACGAGCAGTACTTC
CDR3: CASSEGFAPSSYEQYF

V: TRBV6-1
J: TRBJ1-1
size: .
D: .
DNA: TGTGCCAGCAGTGAAGGGACAGCGACTGAAGCTTTCTTT
CDR3: CASSEGTATEAFF

V: TRBV28
J: TRBJ2-7
size: .
D: .
DNA: TGTGCCAGCAGTCTTATGGGTAACGACGGTTCTTACGAGCAGTACTTC
CDR3: CASSLMGNDGSYEQYF

V: TRBV25-1
J: TRBJ1-5
size: .
D: .
DNA: TGTGCCAGCAGTGAATTGGGGGGCAATCAGCCCCAGCATTTT
CDR3: CASSELGGNQPQHF

V: TRBV18
J: TRBJ1-1
size: .
D: TRBD1
DNA: TGTGCCAGCTCATCCCTGGACAGGGCTGAAGCTTTCTTT
CDR3: CASSSLDRAEAFF

V: TRBV7-9
J: TRBJ2-7
size: .
D: .
DNA: TGTGCCAGCAGCCCCGGTGACTACGAGCAGTACTTC
CDR3: CASSPGDYEQYF

V: TRBV5-6
J: TRBJ2-7
size: once
D: .
DNA: TGTGCCAGCAGCCACGGACTGGGGGACTACGAGCAGTACTTC
CDR3: CASSHGLGDYEQYF

V: TRBV11-2
J: TRBJ2-1
size: .
D: TRBD2
DNA: TGTGCCAGCAGACGAATTAGCGGGGGGAGGAGCTCCTACAATGAGCAGTTCTTC
CDR3: CASRRISGGRSSYNEQFF

V: TRBV4-2
J: TRBJ1-1
size: .
D: TRBD1
DNA: TGTGCCAGCAGCCAAGCCGGGACAGGGGTTTTCTTGAACACTGAAGCTTTCTTT
CDR3: CASSQAGTGVFLNTEAFF

V: TRBV7-9
J: TRBJ2-3
size: .
D: .
DNA: TGTGCCAGCAGCTTATTCGACTTTTCTTATACGCAGTATTTT
CDR3: CASSLFDFSYTQYF

V: TRBV7-7
J: TRBJ2-7
size: .
D: TRBD1
DNA: TGTGCCAGCAGCCCAGGCCCCCGACAGGGAAGAGGCTCCTACGAGCAGTACTTC
CDR3: CASSPGPRQGRGSYEQYF

V: TRBV12-5
J: TRBJ2-2
size: .
D: .
DNA: TGTGCTAGTGGTTCTGGGGCGAACACCGGGGAGCTGTTTTTT
CDR3: CASGSGANTGELFF

V: TRBV7-9
J: TRBJ1-2
size: once
D: .
DNA: TGTGCCAGCACCAGTGCAGAGTTTCCGGGGGATTTC
CDR3: CASTSAEFPGDF

V: TRBV4-3
J: TRBJ1-1
size: .
D: .
DNA: TGCGCCAGCAGCCTGGGGCCGAACACTGAAGCTTTCTTT
CDR3: CASSLGPNTEAFF